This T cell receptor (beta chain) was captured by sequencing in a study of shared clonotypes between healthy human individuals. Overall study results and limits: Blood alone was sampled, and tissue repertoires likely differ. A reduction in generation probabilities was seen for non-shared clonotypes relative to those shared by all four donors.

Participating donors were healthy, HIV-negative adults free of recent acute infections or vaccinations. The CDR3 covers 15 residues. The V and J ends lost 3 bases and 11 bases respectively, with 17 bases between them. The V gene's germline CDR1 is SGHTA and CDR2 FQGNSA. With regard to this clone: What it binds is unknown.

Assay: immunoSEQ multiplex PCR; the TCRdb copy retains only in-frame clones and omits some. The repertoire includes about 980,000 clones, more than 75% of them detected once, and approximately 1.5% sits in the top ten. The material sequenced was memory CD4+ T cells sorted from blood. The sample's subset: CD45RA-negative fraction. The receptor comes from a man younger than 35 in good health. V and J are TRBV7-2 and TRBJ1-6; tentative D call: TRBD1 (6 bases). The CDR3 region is CASSLDSGRVTPLHF. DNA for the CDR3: TGTGCCAGCAGCTTGGACAGCGGACGAGTGACACCCCTCCACTTT. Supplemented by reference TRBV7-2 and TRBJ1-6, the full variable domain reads GAGVSQSPSNKVTEKGKDVELRCDPISGHTALYWYRQSLGQGLEFLIYFQGNSAPDKSGLPSDRFSAERTGGSVSTLTIQRTQQEDSAVYLCASSLDSGRVTPLHFGNGTRLTVT.